The T cell receptor beta chain described here comes from a study of blood T cell repertoires in COVID-19 (dated by TCRdb to 2020 to 2021). About the study as a whole: Samples covering the acute and convalescent phases of COVID-19 were provided by collaborators in the United States, Italy and Spain. The material from the prospective study consisted of cDNA or gDNA derived from T cells, B-cell-depleted T cells, or PBMCs. Subjects who had been exposed to COVID-19, were actively infected with it, or had recovered from it provided the deeply sampled blood TCRbeta repertoires that made up the dataset. The repertoires were released in a freely available public database intended as a resource for research on the immune response to SARS-CoV-2. The samples were drawn from two sources: the first 160 participants of the ongoing ImmuneRACE study, and 1,254 subjects contributed by 6 global collaborators. Nearly every sample came with metadata listing a de-identified subject ID, COVID-19 status, age in years and sex. Where available, HLA class I and class II types were taken from metadata supplied by the sample provider and were not determined by assay-based typing. What the research found in general, with its limitations: The quantity of clinical and demographic metadata differed by source and by participant and was supplied without curation.

Worth noting for this clone: Its antigen is still unknown. No much larger clonotype is one base removed from it; base qualities were not supplied.

TCRbeta CDR3 regions were amplified from genomic DNA by means of the immunoSEQ Assay, a bias-controlled multiplex PCR. The source study handled its data this way. The number of nucleated cells in each sample was estimated from the amplification of reference gene primers within the assay. To quantify the absolute abundance of each unique TCRbeta CDR3 rearrangement, sequence reads were collapsed and filtered. For each sample, productive Simpson clonality was calculated by taking the square root of Simpson's diversity index across productive rearrangements. Held by TCRdb, this immuneACCESS table contains in-frame sequences only and omits some clones. Under half of the omission traces to an unresolved V gene where checked; the cause of the rest is unknown. Clone size and the V and J calls come from that table; the DNA yielded D and trimming. The sample table contains 200,000 to 250,000 clones; only one count was recorded for 90% of them. The ten largest clones take up 2% to 3% of the sample.

In Seattle, one collaborating source enrolled patients while the infection was active and tracked those patients longitudinally over the course of disease. The collaborating institutions used their own protocols to collect whole blood in K2EDTA tubes. For TCRbeta analysis, collaborators shipped samples as frozen whole blood, isolated PBMCs, or DNA extracted from either of those sample types. Inclusive of the bounding cysteine and phenylalanine, the CDR3 is 13 residues long. Only CDR3 DNA remains: 39 bases, in frame from the first base. Trimming costs V 1 base and J 13 bases, and their ends lie 16 bases apart. Looking up the germline V gene yields CDR1 SQVTM and CDR2 ANQGSEA.

The receptor comes from a man aged 25-45 years with COVID-19, enrolled during active disease. The receptor chain draws on TRBV29-1 and TRBJ2-2; TRBD2 is a weak D gene call, 6 bases matching. Sample: peripheral blood. The nucleotide sequence is TGCAGCGTTGAAGGGGGGGTCTCCAGGTCGCTGTTTTTT. This gives the protein CSVEGGVSRSLFF.